A single sample gave rise to the 24 T cell receptor beta chains below, sequenced in a study of T-cell reconstitution after alpha-beta-depleted transplantation in children. Library preparation (for TCRbeta) was performed with unique molecular identifiers. TCRdb redid the calling of the PCR reads with MiXCR, one entry per CDR3 protein. Of roughly 610,000 distinct CDR3 sequences detected, roughly a tenth appear once; the ten largest clones hold about 4.3%. Material: PBMCs from the stem cell graft donor, obtained from the stem cell graft. The source of these receptors is a human donor who donated a stem cell graft to a child with acute myeloid leukemia.

The V gene is TRBV25-1, the J gene TRBJ2-2; D is uncertain. The CDR3 sequence is 13 residues long. Germline assignment: CDR1 MGHDK and CDR2 SYGVNS. V lost 4 bases and J lost 6, with 9 bases in between. CDR3 bases: TGTGCCAGCAGTGCACTTATGGCCGGGGAGCTGTTTTTT. Encoded protein: CASSALMAGELFF.

This clonotype showed up many times. The CDR3 bases are TGTGCCAGCACCGAGGCCGGGGTTAATTCACCCCTCCACTTT. Translating gives CASTEAGVNSPLHF. This chain connects TRBV12-3 or TRBV12-4 to TRBJ1-6; D gene unclear. This CDR3 is 14 amino acids long. Trimming stripped 7 bases from V and 6 bases from J, with 13 bases between.

The CDR3, as DNA: TGTGCCAGCAGCGTGACAGGGACCCTCACCGGGGAGCTGTTTTTT. This gives the protein CASSVTGTLTGELFF. V gene TRBV11-2 combines with J gene TRBJ2-2, with 7 nucleotides matching TRBD1. The CDR3 covers 15 residues. Trimming removed 5 bases from V and 4 bases from J; junction bases left unmatched: 7. Germline V gene lookup returns CDR1 SGHAT and CDR2 FQNNGV.

The V gene is TRBV12-3 or TRBV12-4, the J gene TRBJ1-4; no firm D call. Deletions cut 3 bases from V and 7 bases from J, with 12 bases between. The CDR3 extends over 14 amino acids. The chain's CDR3 is CASSFNTPAEKLFF. The CDR3 region has the DNA TGTGCCAGCAGTTTTAACACCCCGGCTGAAAAACTGTTTTTT.

This clonotype was seen repeatedly, ten times or more. V usage is TRBV27 and J usage is TRBJ2-1; D assignment may be TRBD1 or TRBD2 (6 bases each). CDR3 length: 15 amino acids. Germline loops: CDR1 MNHEY, CDR2 SMNVEV (reference sequence). Trimming pared 7 bases from V and 5 bases from J, leaving 18 bases between. The CDR3 sequence: CASIKGDWTDNEQFF. CDR3 coding DNA: TGTGCCAGCATCAAGGGGGACTGGACTGACAATGAGCAGTTCTTC.

This chain links TRBV20-1 with TRBJ1-2; D not certain. V was pared by 3 bases and J by 3 bases, with 11 bases between. Germline V gene lookup returns CDR1 DFQATT and CDR2 SNEGSKA (reference sequence). The CDR3 loop spans 13 amino acids. The DNA for the CDR3 is TGCAGTGCTAGGATCGGCAGCGACTATGGCTACACCTTC. It is translated as CSARIGSDYGYTF.

There are many counts of this clonotype. CDR3 DNA: TGTGCCAGCACCCAGAGGCGGAACTCCTACAATGAGCAGTTCTTC. Translated, it gives CASTQRRNSYNEQFF. The rearrangement joins TRBV7-3 to TRBJ2-1; D is unclear. The germline V and J ends were trimmed by 7 bases and 0 bases, with 13 bases remaining between them. The CDR3 runs 15 residues. CDR1 and CDR2 (germline): SGHTA, FQGTGA. Filled out from reference TRBV7-3 and TRBJ2-1, the complete variable domain reads GAGVSQTPSNKVTEKGKYVELRCDPISGHTALYWYRQSLGQGPEFLIYFQGTGAADDSGLPNDRFFAVRPEGSVSTLKIQRTERGDSAVYLCASTQRRNSYNEQFFGPGTRLTVL.

This chain connects TRBV21-1 to TRBJ2-2; the table assigns TRBD1, which was not confirmed against the DNA. TRBV21-1 is marked as a pseudogene. CDR3 length: 16 amino acids. CDR3 residues: CATQEGDRWGPGELFF. The DNA for the CDR3 is TGTGCCACTCAAGAGGGGGACCGGTGGGGACCCGGGGAGCTGTTTTTT.

A few counts support this clonotype. This rearrangement joins TRBV12-3 or TRBV12-4 to TRBJ2-5; D is possibly TRBD1 or TRBD2 (7 bases each). V shed 6 bases and J shed 4 bases, with 15 bases lying between them. The CDR3 contains 14 residues. CDR3 DNA sequence: TGTGCCAGCAGAGTGACAGGGAGGGCAGAGACCCAGTACTTC. Residues: CASRVTGRAETQYF.

The sample holds one count of this clonotype. This chain joins TRBV6-1 and TRBJ2-6; perhaps D is TRBD1 or TRBD2 (6 bases each). Germline V gene sequence: CDR1 MNHNS, CDR2 SASEGT. The length of the CDR3 is 16 residues. V lost 8 bases, J lost 1 base, and 15 bases lay in between. CDR3 sequence (DNA): TGTGCCAGCCGCGCGGGACAAGGTTCTGGGGCCAACGTCCTGACTTTC. Translating it yields CASRAGQGSGANVLTF.

The CDR3, as DNA: TGCGCCAGCAGCTTACAGTCGGGGGTTTCCCCCTACAATGAGCAGTTCTTC. Translation gives CASSLQSGVSPYNEQFF. The rearrangement uses TRBV5-1 and TRBJ2-1; tentatively, D is TRBD2 (6 bases). This CDR3 region has 17 residues. The germline CDR1 and CDR2 sequences are SGHRS and YFSETQ. With 2 bases removed from V and 2 bases from J, the gap between germline ends came to 17 bases.

This clonotype was seen many times. The gene calls are TRBV7-2 and TRBJ2-3; D remains unclear. The CDR3 covers 14 residues. CDR1 is SGHTA and CDR2 is FQGNSA in the germline V gene. Trimming pared 7 bases from V and 4 bases from J, leaving 15 bases between. The CDR3 spells CASTFGLKADTQYF. DNA for the CDR3: TGTGCCAGCACCTTTGGCTTAAAGGCAGATACGCAGTATTTT.

This clonotype was found a few times. J is TRBJ2-2 and V is TRBV7-2, with TRBD2 as a possible D gene (7 bases). Germline V CDR1 and CDR2: SGHTA, FQGNSA. Trimming cost V 4 bases and J 5 bases, with 20 bases left between them. The CDR3 runs to 17 residues. CDR3 DNA: TGTGCCAGCAGCTCCATGGGAGGGGGGGGATTGACCGGGGAGCTGTTTTTT. It is translated as CASSSMGGGGLTGELFF.

This clonotype was recorded many times. The rearrangement links TRBV7-2 to TRBJ2-3; TRBD2 agrees at 7 bases. Germline V CDR1 and CDR2: SGHTA, FQGNSA. After removal of 1 base from V and 0 bases from J, the junction contained 1 base not matched to a gene. The CDR3 totals 15 residues. CDR3 protein: CASSLVSGSTDTQYF. The CDR3 DNA reads as TGTGCCAGCAGCTTAGTTAGCGGGAGCACAGATACGCAGTATTTT.

V usage is TRBV15 and J usage is TRBJ2-3, with D uncertain. Trimming stripped 0 bases from V and 1 base from J, with 11 bases between. This CDR3 comprises 16 residues. Germline values: CDR1 LNHNV, CDR2 YYDKDF (reference sequence). The CDR3, as DNA: TGTGCCACCAGCAGAGATAGACAAATTGGCACAGATACGCAGTATTTT. This codes for CATSRDRQIGTDTQYF.

The V and J genes are TRBV11-1 and TRBJ2-7, with no clear D. CDR1 and CDR2 from the germline V gene are SGHAT and FQDESV (reference sequence). V lost 1 base, J lost 2 bases, and 12 bases lay in between. CDR3 length equals 15 residues. CDR3 coding DNA: TGTGCCAGCAGCTTAGGTTTTCATCCGACCTACGAGCAGTACTTC. Encoded protein: CASSLGFHPTYEQYF.

In this sample, this clonotype turned up a few times. The chain is built from TRBV7-8 and TRBJ2-1; 9 bases agree with TRBD2. Germline V gene lookup returns CDR1 SGHVS and CDR2 FQNEAQ. The CDR3 spans 19 residues. With V trimmed by 5 bases and J by 8 bases, 22 bases remained unmatched. The CDR3 region is CASSGPGSGRGRTGDEQFF. Here the CDR3 DNA reads TGTGCCAGCAGCGGTCCGGGTAGCGGGAGAGGACGGACCGGGGATGAGCAGTTCTTC.

Only a few counts were recorded for this clonotype. This chain connects TRBV29-1 to TRBJ2-2, with TRBD1 matching over 9 bases. There are 13 residues in the CDR3. Germline V lookup: CDR1 SQVTM, CDR2 ANQGSEA. Germline trimming cut 4 bases from V and 7 bases from J; bases unmatched to any gene: 4. The CDR3 loop reads CSVARTGDGELFF. In DNA, the CDR3 is TGCAGCGTTGCACGGACAGGGGACGGGGAGCTGTTTTTT.

This clonotype has a count of ten or more. The chain combines TRBV5-1 with TRBJ2-1, with 8 bases aligning to TRBD2. CDR3 length: 15 residues. CDR1 and CDR2 from the germline V gene are SGHRS and YFSETQ. The trim removed 4 bases at V and 5 bases at J, leaving 8 bases unmatched. CDR3 nucleotide sequence: TGCGCCAGCAGCCCGACTAGCGAGCCGCACAATGAGCAGTTCTTC. Translation: CASSPTSEPHNEQFF.

The J gene is TRBJ2-6, the V gene TRBV7-9; no clear D. The CDR3 loop spans 13 amino acids. Deletions cut 8 bases from V and 0 bases from J, with 5 bases between. Germline-derived CDR1 and CDR2 are SEHNR and FQNEAQ (reference sequence). The CDR3 nucleotides read TGTGCCAGCCTGCCCTCTGGGGCCAACGTCCTGACTTTC. Its translation is CASLPSGANVLTF.

V gene TRBV12-3 or TRBV12-4 combines with J gene TRBJ1-1; TRBD1 is a possible D gene (6 bases). Trimming removed 3 bases at V and 5 bases at J, with 13 bases between. This CDR3 contains 14 residues. The DNA of the CDR3 is TGTGCCAGCAGTTTTGCAGGGGTTGGGACTGAAGCTTTCTTT. Translating gives CASSFAGVGTEAFF.

This clonotype was seen more than once but under ten times. This rearrangement joins TRBV7-6 to TRBJ2-3; D ambiguous. The ends were cut back, 1 base at V and 5 bases at J, with 4 bases in the middle. The CDR3 covers 12 residues. Germline CDR1 SGHVS, CDR2 FNYEAQ. CDR3 DNA sequence: TGTGCCAGCAGCTTAGATAAAGATACGCAGTATTTT. This codes for CASSLDKDTQYF.

This clonotype showed up just a few times. The V gene is TRBV12-3 or TRBV12-4, the J gene TRBJ1-6; no clear D gene. CDR3 length: 15 amino acids. V was clipped by 3 bases and J by 9 bases, with 15 bases between them. The CDR3 DNA follows: TGTGCCAGCAGTTTGTCTCGGACCGCAGGTTCACCCCTCCACTTT. This gives the protein CASSLSRTAGSPLHF.

At least ten counts were recorded for this clonotype. The V and J genes are TRBV3-1 and TRBJ1-3; no reliable D call. The CDR3 runs to 11 residues. Germline lookup yields CDR1 LGHDT and CDR2 YNNKEL (reference sequence). V lost 2 bases and J 11 bases, leaving 7 bases between the germline ends. As DNA, the CDR3 is TGTGCCAGCAGCCAAAAAGCGGCCATATATTTT. The encoded protein is CASSQKAAIYF.